Presented here are 23 T cell receptor beta chains from one specimen sequenced in a study of response to subunit inactivated influenza vaccine. MiXCR was run by TCRdb on the RT-PCR reads, yielding one entry per CDR3 protein. The table lists some 550,000 distinct CDR3 sequences, 20% to 25% of them singletons. This sample was also put to use in a study of T cells expressing NK-cell markers. That paper states: The cDNA for TCR beta came from 5'RACE template switching with UMIs.

Material: CD4+ T cells sorted from PBMCs, obtained roughly 12 days after vaccination. Receptors were obtained from a man in his forties or fifties who received an inactivated influenza vaccine.

This clonotype was picked up a small number of times. This CDR3 is CASSPGLAGIGELFF. For the CDR3, the DNA is TGTGCCAGCAGCCCCGGACTAGCGGGAATTGGGGAGCTGTTTTTT. The chain combines TRBV7-3 with TRBJ2-2, with 12 bases aligning to TRBD2. Trimming cost V 5 bases and J 8 bases; bases outside gene matches: 6. The germline CDR1 and CDR2 sequences are SGHTA and FQGTGA. This CDR3 has 15 amino acids.

This sequence joins TRBV12-3 or TRBV12-4 and TRBJ1-4; 9 bases fit TRBD1. J gave up 7 bases and V 7 bases, and 7 bases lay outside the gene matches. This CDR3 has 14 residues. This chain's CDR3 is CASTWGTGSEKLFF. The CDR3 DNA sequence: TGTGCCAGCACCTGGGGGACAGGGAGTGAAAAACTGTTTTTT.

V gene TRBV30 combines with J gene TRBJ1-6; tentative D call: TRBD1 (6 bases). This CDR3 contains 13 residues. The germline CDR1 and CDR2 sequences are GTSNPN and SVGIG (reference sequence). With 4 bases removed from V and 7 bases from J, the gap between germline ends came to 11 bases. For the CDR3, the DNA is TGTGCCTGGAACAGGGCTGACAATTCACCCCTCCACTTT. Its protein product is CAWNRADNSPLHF. Drawing the rest from reference TRBV30 and TRBJ1-6, the complete variable domain is SQTIHQWPATLVQPVGSPLSLECTVEGTSNPNLYWYRQAAGRGLQLLFYSVGIGQISSEVPQNLSASRPQDRQFILSSKKLLLSDSGFYLCAWNRADNSPLHFGNGTRLTVT.

The rearrangement joins TRBV10-3 to TRBJ2-3; D may be TRBD2 (6 bases). V was clipped by 4 bases and J by 3 bases, with 11 bases between them. Germline V gene sequence: CDR1 ENHRY, CDR2 SYGVKD. The CDR3 length is 14 residues. CDR3 in amino acids: CAISVTRGTDTQYF. CDR3 nucleotide sequence: TGTGCCATCAGTGTAACCCGGGGGACAGATACGCAGTATTTT.

The CDR3 DNA follows: TGTGCCAGCAGCTGGGACAGGGGACGGGGCGAGCAGTACTTC. Amino acid sequence: CASSWDRGRGEQYF. The chain uses TRBV7-2 and TRBJ2-7; 10 bases line up with TRBD1. Per the germline V gene, CDR1 is SGHTA and CDR2 is FQGNSA. There are 14 residues in the CDR3. V gave up 4 bases and J gave up 6 bases; unmatched junction bases: 6.

The gene calls are TRBV6-5 and TRBJ2-3; no clear D. Germline assignment: CDR1 MNHEY and CDR2 SVGAGI. The V and J ends lost 3 bases and 4 bases respectively, with 8 bases between them. The CDR3 consists of 13 residues. CDR3 sequence: CASSYERADTQYF. DNA for the CDR3: TGTGCCAGCAGTTATGAACGGGCAGATACGCAGTATTTT.

This clonotype was detected only a few times. This chain links TRBV7-6 with TRBJ1-5; unclear D gene. The length of the CDR3 is 12 residues. Germline loops: CDR1 SGHVS, CDR2 FNYEAQ. The germline V and J ends were trimmed by 5 bases and 7 bases, with 9 bases remaining between them. CDR3 in DNA: TGTGCCAGCAGCCAAATAGGGCAGCCCCAGCATTTT. As protein: CASSQIGQPQHF.

The chain recombines TRBV7-2 with TRBJ1-6; 10 bases map to TRBD1. The CDR3 extends over 18 amino acids. Trimming at V came to 2 bases and at J to 8 bases, leaving 12 bases not matched to a gene. The germline V gene encodes CDR1 SGHTA and CDR2 FQGNSA. CDR3 sequence reads: CASSLRGPGQGVDSPLHF. The CDR3 DNA sequence: TGTGCCAGCAGCTTACGCGGGCCAGGACAGGGGGTCGATTCACCCCTCCACTTT.

This clonotype has ten or more counts. The genes are TRBV24-1 and TRBJ1-1; no firm D call. The ends were cut back, 7 bases at V and 1 base at J, with 3 bases in the middle. CDR3 length: 11 amino acids. Germline loops: CDR1 KGHDR, CDR2 SFDVKD. The CDR3 region is CATRKNTEAFF. The CDR3, as DNA: TGTGCCACCAGAAAGAACACTGAAGCTTTCTTT.

This clonotype was detected a few times. The V call is TRBV5-1, the J call TRBJ2-3; D is perhaps TRBD2 (5 bases). This CDR3 comprises 16 residues. CDR1 and CDR2 from the germline V gene are SGHRS and YFSETQ. Trimming stripped 0 bases from V and 0 bases from J, with 11 bases between. The chain's CDR3 is CASSLGFAGSTDTQYF. The CDR3 bases are TGCGCCAGCAGCTTGGGTTTTGCGGGCAGCACAGATACGCAGTATTTT. Looking up the rest from reference TRBV5-1 and TRBJ2-3 gives the full variable domain: KAGVTQTPRYLIKTRGQQVTLSCSPISGHRSVSWYQQTPGQGLQFLFEYFSETQRNKGNFPGRFSGRQFSNSRSEMNVSTLELGDSALYLCASSLGFAGSTDTQYFGPGTRLTVL.

The chain couples TRBV20-1 to TRBJ2-4, with D uncertain. V was cut by 0 bases and J by 0 bases, with 9 bases left in between. CDR3 length equals 15 residues. CDR1 is DFQATT and CDR2 is SNEGSKA in the germline V gene (reference sequence). CDR3 amino acids: CSARDPSEAKNIQYF. The CDR3, as DNA: TGCAGTGCTAGAGATCCCAGTGAAGCCAAAAACATTCAGTACTTC.

The V and J genes are TRBV24-1 and TRBJ2-3; 7 bases map to TRBD2. This CDR3 is built from 17 residues. With 3 bases clipped from V and 2 bases from J, the junction kept 10 bases outside the gene matches. CDR1 is KGHDR and CDR2 is SFDVKD in the germline V gene. For the CDR3, the DNA is TGTGCCACCAGTGATCCCACTCGCGGGGGTACCACAGATACGCAGTATTTT. This translates into CATSDPTRGGTTDTQYF.

The J gene is TRBJ2-2, the V gene TRBV7-9, with D unresolved. Germline loops: CDR1 SEHNR, CDR2 FQNEAQ (reference sequence). V was trimmed by 3 bases and J by 8 bases, leaving 1 base between them. The CDR3 extends over 10 amino acids. The CDR3 DNA sequence: TGTGCCAGCAGCTTGGGGGAGCTGTTTTTT. Amino acid sequence: CASSLGELFF.

The chain couples TRBV24-1 to TRBJ2-7; D possibly corresponds to TRBD1 (6 bases). V shed 2 bases and J shed 3 bases, with 13 bases lying between them. CDR1 KGHDR and CDR2 SFDVKD come from the germline V gene. This CDR3 comprises 15 residues. Here the CDR3 DNA reads TGTGCCACCAGTGATTCGACAACAGGGAACTACGAGCAGTACTTC. This sequence encodes CATSDSTTGNYEQYF.

This clonotype was recorded a few times. V and J are TRBV20-1 and TRBJ1-5, with 7 nucleotides matching TRBD1. Germline lookup yields CDR1 DFQATT and CDR2 SNEGSKA (reference sequence). V gave up 3 bases and J gave up 4 bases; unmatched junction bases: 6. CDR3 length: 14 residues. The CDR3 nucleotides read TGCAGTGCTAGGATACTCAGGGGGAATCAGCCCCAGCATTTT. Translating gives CSARILRGNQPQHF.

This clonotype was found once. J is TRBJ2-2 and V is TRBV30; 9 bases align to TRBD1. The length of the CDR3 is 15 residues. The V segment lost 1 base and the J segment 4 bases; nucleotides outside the gene matches: 4. Per germline, CDR1 GTSNPN and CDR2 SVGIG (reference sequence). The CDR3 spells CAWSDGTGRTGELFF. The CDR3 bases are TGTGCCTGGAGTGATGGGACAGGGCGCACCGGGGAGCTGTTTTTT.

The chain joins TRBV4-1 to TRBJ2-5, with 9 bases aligning to TRBD2. The V gene's germline CDR1 is MGHRA and CDR2 YSYEKL. Trimming removed 0 bases from V and 4 bases from J; junction bases left unmatched: 6. The CDR3 has 16 amino acids. CDR3 in amino acids: CASSQDYQREAETQYF. The CDR3 DNA follows: TGCGCCAGCAGCCAAGATTACCAGCGGGAGGCAGAGACCCAGTACTTC.

Only a few counts were recorded for this clonotype. The rearrangement links TRBV20-1 to TRBJ1-1, with D unclear. Per the germline V gene, CDR1 is DFQATT and CDR2 is SNEGSKA (reference sequence). This CDR3 spans 12 amino acids. V lost 3 bases and J lost 1, with 6 bases in between. The CDR3 loop is CSASRSNTEAFF. The CDR3 nucleotides are TGCAGTGCTAGTCGGTCGAACACTGAAGCTTTCTTT.

The sample holds a few counts of this clonotype. The rearrangement uses TRBV20-1 and TRBJ2-6; possible D gene TRBD2, 6 bases. Germline V gene data show CDR1 as DFQATT and CDR2 as SNEGSKA (reference sequence). This CDR3 spans 14 amino acids. V was clipped by 6 bases and J by 0 bases, with 9 bases between them. CDR3 region: CSARDFSGANVLTF. The CDR3 DNA follows: TGCAGTGCGCGGGACTTCTCTGGGGCCAACGTCCTGACTTTC.

This clonotype was found a few times. The CDR3 coding sequence is TGTGCCATCACCCGGTCAGCGGATTTCTACGAGCAGTACTTC. It codes for CAITRSADFYEQYF. V and J are TRBV10-3 and TRBJ2-7; possibly TRBD2 for D (5 bases). This CDR3 has 14 amino acids. The germline V and J ends were trimmed by 7 bases and 3 bases, with 16 bases remaining between them. CDR1 and CDR2 from the germline V gene are ENHRY and SYGVKD.

This sequence joins TRBV7-8 and TRBJ1-5; 7 nucleotides match TRBD1. The length of the CDR3 is 14 residues. With 6 bases clipped from V and 4 bases from J, the junction kept 6 bases outside the gene matches. CDR1 and CDR2 (germline): SGHVS, FQNEAQ. The CDR3: CASRPGTENQPQHF. In DNA, the CDR3 is TGTGCCAGCAGGCCCGGGACAGAGAATCAGCCCCAGCATTTT.

The CDR3 reads CASRREKAYNEQFF. The CDR3 DNA reads TGTGCCAGCAGGCGCGAGAAAGCCTACAATGAGCAGTTCTTC. The chain links TRBV6-2 or TRBV6-3 to TRBJ2-1; D gene unclear. The CDR3 contains 14 residues. Trimming stripped 6 bases from V and 2 bases from J, with 11 bases between. The germline gives CDR1 MNHEY, CDR2 SVGEGT.

This clonotype was detected only a few times. V is TRBV7-9 and J is TRBJ1-1; D is ambiguous. Germline CDR1 reads SEHNR; CDR2 reads FQNEAQ (reference sequence). There are 12 residues in the CDR3. Trimming left V 5 bases short and J 7 bases short, with 11 bases between. The DNA for the CDR3 is TGTGCCAGCAGCCCCCGACTGAGTGAAGCTTTCTTT. Its protein product is CASSPRLSEAFF. Using reference TRBV7-9 and TRBJ1-1 for the parts outside the CDR3, the full variable domain is DTGVSQNPRHKITKRGQNVTFRCDPISEHNRLYWYRQTLGQGPEFLTYFQNEAQLEKSRLLSDRFSAERPKGSFSTLEIQRTEQGDSAMYLCASSPRLSEAFFGQGTRLTVV.